This TCR beta chain was documented in a study of T cells in localized non-small cell lung cancer. Study-wide results and caveats: Maximal T cell clonality occurred in uninvolved adjacent lung, with tumor ranking below it. A single tumor region was sequenced, leaving heterogeneity possible.

This clone appeared a single time. Antigen specificity is unknown. Repertoires were generated with immunoSEQ multiplex PCR, while TCRdb's copy carries only in-frame clones and drops some. There are about 91,000 clones in the sample; about 87% occur only once, and roughly 15% lies in the top ten. Germline CDR1 reads SGHTA; CDR2 reads FQGNSA. Trimming removed 1 base from V and 7 bases from J, with 14 bases in between. This CDR3 has 15 residues. This chain connects TRBV7-2 to TRBJ1-5, with D tentatively TRBD1 (6 bases). The material sequenced was peripheral blood, taken before any cancer treatment. This clonotype was sampled from a man aged 40 to 75 with stage I squamous cell lung carcinoma. CDR3: CASSLEAGVHQPQHF. In nucleotides, the CDR3 is TGTGCCAGCAGCTTAGAGGCAGGGGTGCACCAGCCCCAGCATTTT.